This TCR beta chain was sequenced for a study of T cell changes during pregnancy in multiple sclerosis. The CDR3 is made up of 16 amino acids. Per the germline V gene, CDR1 is LNHNV and CDR2 is YYDKDF (reference sequence). V was trimmed by 0 bases and J by 10 bases, leaving 16 bases between them. Assay used: immunoSEQ multiplex PCR; TCRdb lists only in-frame clones, some missing. The data hold fewer than 40,000 clones, with 90% to 95% observed a single time. The sample was CD4+ T cells from peripheral blood mononuclear cells, taken in the second trimester of pregnancy. This chain connects TRBV15 to TRBJ1-6; D is possibly TRBD1 (6 bases). The sequence was collected from a female donor in good health, enrolled as a control in a pregnancy study. Written as DNA, the CDR3 is TGTGCCACCAGCAGAGATGCAACAGGGAGGGACTCACCCCTCCACTTT. Translated: CATSRDATGRDSPLHF. The full variable domain, with the rest looked up from reference TRBV15 and TRBJ1-6, is DAMVIQNPRYQVTQFGKPVTLSCSQTLNHNVMYWYQQKSSQAPKLLFHYYDKDFNNEADTPDNFQSRRPNTSFCFLDIRSPGLGDTAMYLCATSRDATGRDSPLHFGNGTRLTVT.